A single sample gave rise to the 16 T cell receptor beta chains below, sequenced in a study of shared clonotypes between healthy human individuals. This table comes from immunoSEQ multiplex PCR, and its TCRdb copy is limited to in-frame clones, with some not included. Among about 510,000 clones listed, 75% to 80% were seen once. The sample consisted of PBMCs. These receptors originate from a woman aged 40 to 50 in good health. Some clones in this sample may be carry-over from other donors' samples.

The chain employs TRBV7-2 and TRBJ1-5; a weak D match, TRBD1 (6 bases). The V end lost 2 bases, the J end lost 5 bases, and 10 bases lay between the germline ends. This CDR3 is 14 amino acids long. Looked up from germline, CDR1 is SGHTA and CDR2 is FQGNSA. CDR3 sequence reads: CASSLFSGDQPQHF. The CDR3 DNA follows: TGTGCCAGCAGCTTATTCTCAGGGGATCAGCCCCAGCATTTT.

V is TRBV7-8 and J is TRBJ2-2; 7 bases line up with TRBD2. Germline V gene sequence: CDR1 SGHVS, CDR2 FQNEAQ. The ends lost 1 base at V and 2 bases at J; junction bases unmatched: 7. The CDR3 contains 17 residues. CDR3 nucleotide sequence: TGTGCCAGCAGCTTAGACGGGAGGCCGGGTAACACCGGGGAGCTGTTTTTT. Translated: CASSLDGRPGNTGELFF.

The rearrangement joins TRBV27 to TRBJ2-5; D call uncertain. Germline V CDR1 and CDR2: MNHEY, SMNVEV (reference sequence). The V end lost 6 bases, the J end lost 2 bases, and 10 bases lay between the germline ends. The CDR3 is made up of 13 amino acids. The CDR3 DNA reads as TGTGCCAGCAGGTTAATCAGTCAAGAGACCCAGTACTTC. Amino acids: CASRLISQETQYF.

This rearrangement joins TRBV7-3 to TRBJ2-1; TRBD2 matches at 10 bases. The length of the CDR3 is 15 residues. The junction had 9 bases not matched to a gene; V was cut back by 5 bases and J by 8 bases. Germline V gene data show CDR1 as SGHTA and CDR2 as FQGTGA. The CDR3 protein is CASSAGLAEGYEQFF. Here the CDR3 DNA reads TGTGCCAGCAGCGCCGGACTAGCGGAAGGCTATGAGCAGTTCTTC.

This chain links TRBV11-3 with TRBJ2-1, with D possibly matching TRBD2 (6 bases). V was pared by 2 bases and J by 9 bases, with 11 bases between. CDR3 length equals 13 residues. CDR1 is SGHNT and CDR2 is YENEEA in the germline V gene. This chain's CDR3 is CASSLTSFGEQFF. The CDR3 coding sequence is TGTGCCAGCAGCTTAACTAGCTTCGGTGAGCAGTTCTTC.

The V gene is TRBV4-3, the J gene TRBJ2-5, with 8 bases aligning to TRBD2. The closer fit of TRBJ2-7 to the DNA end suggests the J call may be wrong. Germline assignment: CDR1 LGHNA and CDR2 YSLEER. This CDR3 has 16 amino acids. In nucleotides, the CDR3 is TGCGCCAGCAGCCAGGCGGCTAGCGGGTTATCCTACGAGCAGTACTTC. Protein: CASSQAASGLSYEQYF.

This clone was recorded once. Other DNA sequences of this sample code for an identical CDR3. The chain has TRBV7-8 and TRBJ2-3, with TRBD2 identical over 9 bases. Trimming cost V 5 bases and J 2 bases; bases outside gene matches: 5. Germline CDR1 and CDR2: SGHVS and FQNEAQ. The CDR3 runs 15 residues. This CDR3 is CASSPSGRPTDTQYF. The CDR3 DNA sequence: TGTGCCAGCAGCCCCAGCGGGAGGCCCACAGATACGCAGTATTTT.

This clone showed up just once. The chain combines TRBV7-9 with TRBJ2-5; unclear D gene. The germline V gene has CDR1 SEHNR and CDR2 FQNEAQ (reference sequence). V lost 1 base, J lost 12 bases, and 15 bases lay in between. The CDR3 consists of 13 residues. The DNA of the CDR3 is TGTGCCAGCAGCTTAGTAGGAAGTACTTCAAAGTACTTC. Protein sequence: CASSLVGSTSKYF.

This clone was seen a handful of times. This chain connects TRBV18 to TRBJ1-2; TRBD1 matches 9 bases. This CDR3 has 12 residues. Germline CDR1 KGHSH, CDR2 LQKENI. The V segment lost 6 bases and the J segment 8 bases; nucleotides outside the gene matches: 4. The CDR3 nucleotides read TGTGCCAGCTCCCGACAGGGGGGCGGCTACACCTTC. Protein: CASSRQGGGYTF.

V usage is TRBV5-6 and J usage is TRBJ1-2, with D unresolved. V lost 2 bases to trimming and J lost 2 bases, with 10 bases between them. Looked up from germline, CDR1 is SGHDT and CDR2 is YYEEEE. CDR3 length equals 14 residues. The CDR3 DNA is TGTGCCAGCAGCTTAAGGGCTGTAAACTATGGCTACACCTTC. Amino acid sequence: CASSLRAVNYGYTF.

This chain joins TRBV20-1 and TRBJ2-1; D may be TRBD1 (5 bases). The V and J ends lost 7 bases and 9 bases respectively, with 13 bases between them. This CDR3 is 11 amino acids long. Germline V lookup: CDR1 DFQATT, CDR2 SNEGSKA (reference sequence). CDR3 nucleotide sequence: TGCAGTGGGACCAAAGGGGCTGAGCAGTTCTTC. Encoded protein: CSGTKGAEQFF.

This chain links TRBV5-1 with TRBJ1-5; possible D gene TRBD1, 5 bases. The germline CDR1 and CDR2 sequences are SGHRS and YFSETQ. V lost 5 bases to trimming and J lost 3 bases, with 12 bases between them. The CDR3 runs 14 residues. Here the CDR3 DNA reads TGCGCCAGCAGGGAGGACACAACCAATCAGCCCCAGCATTTT. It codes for CASREDTTNQPQHF.

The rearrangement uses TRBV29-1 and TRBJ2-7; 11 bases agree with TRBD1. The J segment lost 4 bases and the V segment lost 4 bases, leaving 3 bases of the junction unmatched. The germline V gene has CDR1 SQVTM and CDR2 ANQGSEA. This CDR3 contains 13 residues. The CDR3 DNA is TGCAGCGTTGGAGGGACAGGGGGTTACGAGCAGTACTTC. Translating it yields CSVGGTGGYEQYF.

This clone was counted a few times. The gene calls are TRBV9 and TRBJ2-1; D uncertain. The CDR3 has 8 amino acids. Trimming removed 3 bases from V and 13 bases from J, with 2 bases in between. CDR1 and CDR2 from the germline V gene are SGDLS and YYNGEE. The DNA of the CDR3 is TGTGCCAGCAGCGCCCAGTTCTTC. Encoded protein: CASSAQFF. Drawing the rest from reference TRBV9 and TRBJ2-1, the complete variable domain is DSGVTQTPKHLITATGQRVTLRCSPRSGDLSVYWYQQSLDQGLQFLIQYYNGEERAKGNILERFSAQQFPDLHSELNLSSLELGDSALYFCASSAQFFGPGTRLTVL.

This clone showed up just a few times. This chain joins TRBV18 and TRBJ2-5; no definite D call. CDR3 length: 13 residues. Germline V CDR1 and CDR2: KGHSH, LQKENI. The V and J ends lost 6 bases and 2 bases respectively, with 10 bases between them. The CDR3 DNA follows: TGTGCCAGCTCCGAGGACGTGCAAGAGACCCAGTACTTC. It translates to CASSEDVQETQYF.

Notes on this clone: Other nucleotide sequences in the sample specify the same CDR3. CDR3 amino acids: CASSNTGKLFF. CDR3 DNA sequence: TGTGCCAGCAGTAATACAGGAAAACTGTTTTTT. The chain recombines TRBV27 with TRBJ1-4, with D possibly being TRBD1 (5 bases). Looked up from germline, CDR1 is MNHEY and CDR2 is SMNVEV (reference sequence). The CDR3 sequence is 11 residues long. With 5 bases removed from V and 10 bases from J, the gap between germline ends came to 8 bases.